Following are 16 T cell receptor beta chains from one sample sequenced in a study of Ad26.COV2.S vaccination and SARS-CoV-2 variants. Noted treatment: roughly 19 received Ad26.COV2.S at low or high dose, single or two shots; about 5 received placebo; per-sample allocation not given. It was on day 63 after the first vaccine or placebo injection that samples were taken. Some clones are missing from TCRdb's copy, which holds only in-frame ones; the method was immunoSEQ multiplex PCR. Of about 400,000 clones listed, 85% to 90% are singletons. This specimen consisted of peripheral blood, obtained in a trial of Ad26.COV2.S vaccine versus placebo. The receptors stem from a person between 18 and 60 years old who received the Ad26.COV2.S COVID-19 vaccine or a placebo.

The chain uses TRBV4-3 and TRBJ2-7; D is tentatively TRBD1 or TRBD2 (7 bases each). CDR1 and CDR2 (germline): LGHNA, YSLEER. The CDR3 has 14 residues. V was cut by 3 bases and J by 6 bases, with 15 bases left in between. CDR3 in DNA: TGCGCCAGCAGCCACAGGGGGGGGGCCGGCGAGCAGTACTTC. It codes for CASSHRGGAGEQYF.

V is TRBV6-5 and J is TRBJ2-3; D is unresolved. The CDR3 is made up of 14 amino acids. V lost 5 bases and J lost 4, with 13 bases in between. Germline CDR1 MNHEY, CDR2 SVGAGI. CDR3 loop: CASSTRGSADTQYF. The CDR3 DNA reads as TGTGCCAGCAGTACCCGTGGGTCGGCAGATACGCAGTATTTT.

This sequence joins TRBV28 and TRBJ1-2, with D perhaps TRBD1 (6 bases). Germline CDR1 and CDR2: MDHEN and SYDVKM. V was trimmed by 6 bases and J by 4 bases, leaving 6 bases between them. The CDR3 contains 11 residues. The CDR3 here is CASSRGYGYTF. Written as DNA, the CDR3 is TGTGCCAGCAGCAGGGGCTATGGCTACACCTTC.

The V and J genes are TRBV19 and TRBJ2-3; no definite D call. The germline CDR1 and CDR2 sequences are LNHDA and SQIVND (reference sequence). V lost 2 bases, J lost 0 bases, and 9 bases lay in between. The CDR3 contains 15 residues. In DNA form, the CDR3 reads TGTGCCAGTAGTATAAACTCAGTAAGCACAGATACGCAGTATTTT. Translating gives CASSINSVSTDTQYF.

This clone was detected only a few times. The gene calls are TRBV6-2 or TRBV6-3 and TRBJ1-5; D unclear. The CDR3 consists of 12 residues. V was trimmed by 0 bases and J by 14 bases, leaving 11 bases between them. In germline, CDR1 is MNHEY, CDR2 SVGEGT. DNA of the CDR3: TGTGCCAGCAGTTACTCGGCCCAACCTAAGCATTTT. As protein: CASSYSAQPKHF.

CDR3 bases: TGTGCCAGCAGTTACGAGGGGGGGTATGGAGCTTTCTTT. Its protein is CASSYEGGYGAFF. The rearrangement uses TRBV6-5 and TRBJ1-1; perhaps TRBD1 as D (6 bases). V dropped 2 bases and J dropped 10 bases, with 14 bases sitting between them. This CDR3 has 13 amino acids. Germline lookup yields CDR1 MNHEY and CDR2 SVGAGI.

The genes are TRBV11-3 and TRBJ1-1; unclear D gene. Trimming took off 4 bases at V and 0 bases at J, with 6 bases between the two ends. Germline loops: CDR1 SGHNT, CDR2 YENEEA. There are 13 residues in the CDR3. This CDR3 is CASSSTVNTEAFF. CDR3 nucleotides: TGTGCCAGCAGCTCCACGGTGAACACTGAAGCTTTCTTT.

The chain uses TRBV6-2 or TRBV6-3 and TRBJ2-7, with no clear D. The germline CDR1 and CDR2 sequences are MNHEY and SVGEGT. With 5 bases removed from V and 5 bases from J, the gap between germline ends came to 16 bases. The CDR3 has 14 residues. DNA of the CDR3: TGTGCCAGCAGTAAGATGACCCCGGACGACGAGCAGTACTTC. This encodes CASSKMTPDDEQYF.

CDR3 in amino acids: CAWSVGQGENEQFF. The CDR3 nucleotides are TGTGCCTGGAGTGTAGGACAGGGCGAAAATGAGCAGTTCTTC. This chain connects TRBV30 to TRBJ2-1, with 8 bases aligning to TRBD1. Germline trimming cut 0 bases from V and 7 bases from J; bases unmatched to any gene: 5. Germline CDR1 and CDR2: GTSNPN and SVGIG (reference sequence). This CDR3 contains 14 residues. The full variable domain, rest sourced from reference TRBV30 and TRBJ2-1, is SQTIHQWPATLVQPVGSPLSLECTVEGTSNPNLYWYRQAAGRGLQLLFYSVGIGQISSEVPQNLSASRPQDRQFILSSKKLLLSDSGFYLCAWSVGQGENEQFFGPGTRLTVL.

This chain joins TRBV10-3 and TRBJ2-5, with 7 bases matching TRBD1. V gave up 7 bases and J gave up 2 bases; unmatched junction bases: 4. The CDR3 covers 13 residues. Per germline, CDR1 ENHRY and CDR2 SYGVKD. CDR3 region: CAINRDRQETQYF. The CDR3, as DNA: TGTGCCATCAATAGGGACAGACAAGAGACCCAGTACTTC.

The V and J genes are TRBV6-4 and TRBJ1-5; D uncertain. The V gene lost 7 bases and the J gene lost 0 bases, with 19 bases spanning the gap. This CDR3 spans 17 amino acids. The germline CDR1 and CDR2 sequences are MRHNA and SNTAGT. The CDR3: CASTSLTETYSNQPQHF. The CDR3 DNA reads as TGTGCCAGCACATCCCTTACTGAGACTTATAGCAATCAGCCCCAGCATTTT.

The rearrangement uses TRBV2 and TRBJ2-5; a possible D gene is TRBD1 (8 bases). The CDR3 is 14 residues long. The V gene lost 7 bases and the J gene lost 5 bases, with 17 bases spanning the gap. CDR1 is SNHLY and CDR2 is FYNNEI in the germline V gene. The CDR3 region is CASNPQGGRETQYF. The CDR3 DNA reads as TGTGCCAGCAACCCACAGGGGGGGAGGGAGACCCAGTACTTC.

DNA for the CDR3: TGTGCCAGCAGCGGAACTACGACCGGGGAGCTGTTTTTT. Its translation is CASSGTTTGELFF. The chain combines TRBV9 with TRBJ2-2; D not certain. CDR1 is SGDLS and CDR2 is YYNGEE in the germline V gene. The V end lost 3 bases, the J end lost 5 bases, and 8 bases lay between the germline ends. CDR3 size: 13 residues. Drawing the rest from reference TRBV9 and TRBJ2-2, the complete variable domain is DSGVTQTPKHLITATGQRVTLRCSPRSGDLSVYWYQQSLDQGLQFLIQYYNGEERAKGNILERFSAQQFPDLHSELNLSSLELGDSALYFCASSGTTTGELFFGEGSRLTVL.

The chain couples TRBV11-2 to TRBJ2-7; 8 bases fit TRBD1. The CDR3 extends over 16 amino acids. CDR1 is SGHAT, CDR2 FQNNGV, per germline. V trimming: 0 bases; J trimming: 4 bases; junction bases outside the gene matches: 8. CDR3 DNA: TGTGCCAGCAGCTTAGATACGGGACAGGTGCGTTACGAGCAGTACTTC. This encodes CASSLDTGQVRYEQYF.

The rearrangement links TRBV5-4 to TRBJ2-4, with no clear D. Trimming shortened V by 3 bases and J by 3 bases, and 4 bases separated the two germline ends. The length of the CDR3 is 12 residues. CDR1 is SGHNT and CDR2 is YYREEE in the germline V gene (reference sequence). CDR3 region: CASSSDKNIQYF. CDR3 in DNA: TGTGCCAGCAGCTCGGACAAAAACATTCAGTACTTC.

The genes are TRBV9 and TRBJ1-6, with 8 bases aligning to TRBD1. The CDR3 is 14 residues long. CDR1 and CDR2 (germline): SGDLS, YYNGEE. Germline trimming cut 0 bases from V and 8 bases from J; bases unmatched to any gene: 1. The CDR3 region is CASSVGDRYSPLHF. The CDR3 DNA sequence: TGTGCCAGCAGCGTAGGGGACAGGTATTCACCCCTCCACTTT.